Listed here is a single TCR beta chain. Antigen unknown. The CDR3 has 18 residues. The J segment lost 2 bases and the V segment lost 3 bases, leaving 12 bases of the junction unmatched. The germline CDR1 and CDR2 sequences are MDHEN and SYDVKM. These data come from a study of cytomegalovirus exposure and HLA in healthy donors. Findings and caveats of the study: As immune exposure information, only CMV serostatus was available. TCR beta V segments were, for the most part, productive about 87% or about 30% of the time in an earlier analysis. The study reported that TCR beta sequences accurately predicted HLA-A and HLA-B alleles in most subjects.

Amplification used 60 Vbeta primers and 13 Jbeta primers. Profiling relied on immunoSEQ multiplex PCR, and the TCRdb table lists in-frame clones only, not all of them. The data show nearly 200,000 clones, 87% seen once. The J gene is TRBJ2-7, the V gene TRBV28; TRBD1 agrees at 11 bases. The source material was PBMCs. The source of this sequence is a man between 25 and 39 years old in good health and CMV-seronegative. DNA for the CDR3: TGTGCCAGCAGTTTGCCACTACGTTCGGGACAGGGGGCCTACGAGCAGTACTTC. This codes for CASSLPLRSGQGAYEQYF. The full variable domain, its missing parts supplied by reference TRBV28 and TRBJ2-7, is DVKVTQSSRYLVKRTGEKVFLECVQDMDHENMFWYRQDPGLGLRLIYFSYDVKMKEKGDIPEGYSVSREKKERFSLILESASTNQTSMYLCASSLPLRSGQGAYEQYFGPGTRLTVT.